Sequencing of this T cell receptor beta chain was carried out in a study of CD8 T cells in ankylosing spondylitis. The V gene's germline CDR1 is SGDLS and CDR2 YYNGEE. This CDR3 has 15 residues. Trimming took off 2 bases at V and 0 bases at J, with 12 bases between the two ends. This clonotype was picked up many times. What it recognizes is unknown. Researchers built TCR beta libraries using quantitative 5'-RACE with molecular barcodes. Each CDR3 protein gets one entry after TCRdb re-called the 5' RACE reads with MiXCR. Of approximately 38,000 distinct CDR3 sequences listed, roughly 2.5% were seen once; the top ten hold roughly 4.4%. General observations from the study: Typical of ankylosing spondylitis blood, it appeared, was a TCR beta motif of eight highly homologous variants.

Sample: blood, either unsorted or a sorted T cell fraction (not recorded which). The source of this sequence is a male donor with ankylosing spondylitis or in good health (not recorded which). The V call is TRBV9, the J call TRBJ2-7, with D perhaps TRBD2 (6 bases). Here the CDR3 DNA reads TGTGCCAGCAGCGTCACTAGCACTCCCTCCTACGAGCAGTACTTC. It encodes CASSVTSTPSYEQYF.